This T cell receptor (beta chain) was recorded in a study of tumor and adjacent non-tumor tissue in lung cancer. Study-wide context: About 4.17 million productive TCRbeta reads were obtained per sample on average. Findings and caveats of the study: TCR diversity was significantly greater in tumor than normal lung tissue.

Comments on this clonotype: Its target is unknown. Sequence at one end of the junction differs from germline and may be a read error.

Three rounds of nested PCR, following a modified ARM-PCR protocol, produced the TCRbeta library. TCRdb analysed the multiplex PCR reads with MiXCR anew, one entry per CDR3 protein. The table has approximately 79,000 distinct CDR3 sequences, about three fifths seen once. RNA was extracted from bulk tissue without any cell sorting. Between August and November 2014, newly diagnosed, chemotherapy-naive lung cancer patients underwent thoracic surgery in China. Sequencing input: lung tumor tissue. This receptor was obtained from a man between 65 and 85 years old with non-small cell lung cancer.

The DNA for the CDR3 is TGTGCCAGCATTGGGCGGGGGGCCGCCGGGGAGCTGTTTTTC. It translates to CASIGRGAAGELFF. V and J are TRBV6-5 and TRBJ2-2, with 8 bases fitting TRBD2. In germline, CDR1 is MNHEY, CDR2 SVGAGI. The CDR3 runs 14 residues.